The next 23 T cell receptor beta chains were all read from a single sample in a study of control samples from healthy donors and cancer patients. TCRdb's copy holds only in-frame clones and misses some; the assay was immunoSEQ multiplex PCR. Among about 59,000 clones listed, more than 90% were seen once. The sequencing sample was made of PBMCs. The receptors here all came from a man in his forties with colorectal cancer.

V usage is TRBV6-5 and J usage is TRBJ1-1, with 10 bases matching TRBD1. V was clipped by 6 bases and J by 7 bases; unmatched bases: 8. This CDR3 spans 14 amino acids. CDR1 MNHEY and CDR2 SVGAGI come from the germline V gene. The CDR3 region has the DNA TGTGCCAGCAGAGAGACAGGGGGCGCGGGTGAAGCTTTCTTT. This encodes CASRETGGAGEAFF.

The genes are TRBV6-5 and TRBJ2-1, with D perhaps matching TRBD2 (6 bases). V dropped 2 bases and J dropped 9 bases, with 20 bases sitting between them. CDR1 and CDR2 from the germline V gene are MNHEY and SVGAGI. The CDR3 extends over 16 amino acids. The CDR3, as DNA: TGTGCCAGCAGTTACGTATCGGGACTGGCCCCCGGTGAGCAGTTCTTC. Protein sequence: CASSYVSGLAPGEQFF.

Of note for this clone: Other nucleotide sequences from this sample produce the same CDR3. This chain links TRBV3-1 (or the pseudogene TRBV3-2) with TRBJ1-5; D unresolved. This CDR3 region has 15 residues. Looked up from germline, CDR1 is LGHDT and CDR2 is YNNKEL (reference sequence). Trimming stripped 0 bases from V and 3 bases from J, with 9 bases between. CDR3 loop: CASSQEGGSNQPQHF. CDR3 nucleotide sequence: TGTGCCAGCAGCCAAGAAGGCGGTTCCAATCAGCCCCAGCATTTT.

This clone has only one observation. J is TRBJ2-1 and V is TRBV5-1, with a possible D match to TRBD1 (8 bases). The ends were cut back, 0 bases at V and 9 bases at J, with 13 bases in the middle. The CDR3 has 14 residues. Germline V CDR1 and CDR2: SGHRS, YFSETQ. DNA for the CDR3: TGCGCCAGCAGCTTGGCGGACAGGGAGGGTGAGCAGTTCTTC. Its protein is CASSLADREGEQFF.

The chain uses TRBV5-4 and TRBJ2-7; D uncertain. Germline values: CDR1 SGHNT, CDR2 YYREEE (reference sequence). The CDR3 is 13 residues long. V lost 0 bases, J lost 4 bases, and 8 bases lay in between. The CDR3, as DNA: TGTGCCAGCAGCTTGGACAGTGGGTACGAGCAGTACTTC. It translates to CASSLDSGYEQYF. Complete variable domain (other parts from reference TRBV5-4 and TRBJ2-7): ETGVTQSPTHLIKTRGQQVTLRCSSQSGHNTVSWYQQALGQGPQFIFQYYREEENGRGNFPPRFSGLQFPNYSSELNVNALELDDSALYLCASSLDSGYEQYFGPGTRLTVT.

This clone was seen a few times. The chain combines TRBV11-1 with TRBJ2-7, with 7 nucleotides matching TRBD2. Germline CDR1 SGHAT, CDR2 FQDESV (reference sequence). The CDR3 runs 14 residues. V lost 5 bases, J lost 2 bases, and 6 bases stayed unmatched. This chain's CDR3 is CASSPNGGTYEQYF. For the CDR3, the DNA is TGTGCCAGCAGCCCCAACGGGGGGACCTACGAGCAGTACTTC.

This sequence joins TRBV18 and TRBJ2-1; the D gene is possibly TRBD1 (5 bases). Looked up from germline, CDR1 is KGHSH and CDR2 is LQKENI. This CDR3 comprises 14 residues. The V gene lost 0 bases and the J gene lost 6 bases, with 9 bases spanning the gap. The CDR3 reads CASSPPLQGNEQFF. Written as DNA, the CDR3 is TGTGCCAGCTCACCACCTCTCCAGGGCAATGAGCAGTTCTTC.

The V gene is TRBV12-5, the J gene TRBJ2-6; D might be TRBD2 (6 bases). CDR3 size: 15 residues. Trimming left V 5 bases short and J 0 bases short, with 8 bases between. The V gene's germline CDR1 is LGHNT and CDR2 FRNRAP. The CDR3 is CASGRDSSGANVLTF. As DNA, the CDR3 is TGTGCTAGTGGTCGGGACTCCTCTGGGGCCAACGTCCTGACTTTC.

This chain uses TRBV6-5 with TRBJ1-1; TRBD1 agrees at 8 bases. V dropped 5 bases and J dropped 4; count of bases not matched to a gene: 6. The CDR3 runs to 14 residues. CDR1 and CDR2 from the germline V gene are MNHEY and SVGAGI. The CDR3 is CASSTGQGVTEAFF. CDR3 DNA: TGTGCCAGCAGTACCGGACAGGGTGTCACTGAAGCTTTCTTT.

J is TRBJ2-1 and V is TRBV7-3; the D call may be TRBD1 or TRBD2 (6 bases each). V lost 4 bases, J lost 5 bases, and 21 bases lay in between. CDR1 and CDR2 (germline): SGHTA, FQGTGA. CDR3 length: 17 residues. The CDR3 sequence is CASSSQRGAEIHNEQFF. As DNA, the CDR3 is TGTGCCAGCAGCTCCCAAAGGGGGGCCGAGATACACAATGAGCAGTTCTTC.

In DNA, the CDR3 is TGTGCCAGCAGTCCGGACAGGGCCTTTAACTATGGCTACACCTTC. Translated, it gives CASSPDRAFNYGYTF. This rearrangement joins TRBV6-5 to TRBJ1-2; 8 bases are shared with TRBD1. Trimming at V came to 5 bases and at J to 1 base, leaving 6 bases not matched to a gene. Germline V gives CDR1 MNHEY, CDR2 SVGAGI. The CDR3 has 15 residues.

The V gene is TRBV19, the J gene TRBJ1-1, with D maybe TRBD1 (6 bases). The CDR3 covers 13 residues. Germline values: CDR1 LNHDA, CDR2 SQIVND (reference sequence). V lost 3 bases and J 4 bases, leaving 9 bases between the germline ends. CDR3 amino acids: CASSMQGSTEAFF. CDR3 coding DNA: TGTGCCAGTAGTATGCAGGGGAGCACTGAAGCTTTCTTT.

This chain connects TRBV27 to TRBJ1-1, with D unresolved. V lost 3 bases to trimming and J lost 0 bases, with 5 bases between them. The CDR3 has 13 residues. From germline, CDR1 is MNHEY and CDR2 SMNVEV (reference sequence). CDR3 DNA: TGTGCCAGCAGTTTGACCCTGAACACTGAAGCTTTCTTT. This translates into CASSLTLNTEAFF.

CDR3 sequence: CASSFSNRGSYEQYF. CDR3 DNA: TGTGCCAGCAGCTTTTCAAACAGGGGCTCCTACGAGCAGTACTTC. The rearrangement links TRBV11-2 to TRBJ2-7; 7 bases are shared with TRBD1. Germline CDR1 and CDR2: SGHAT and FQNNGV. J was trimmed by 0 bases and V by 3 bases; bases with no gene match: 5. There are 15 residues in the CDR3.

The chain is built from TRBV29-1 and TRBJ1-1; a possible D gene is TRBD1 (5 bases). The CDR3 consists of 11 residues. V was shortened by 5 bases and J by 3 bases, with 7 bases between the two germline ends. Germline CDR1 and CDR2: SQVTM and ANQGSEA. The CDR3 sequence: CSVHRHTEAFF. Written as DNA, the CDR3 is TGCAGCGTTCACAGGCACACTGAAGCTTTCTTT.

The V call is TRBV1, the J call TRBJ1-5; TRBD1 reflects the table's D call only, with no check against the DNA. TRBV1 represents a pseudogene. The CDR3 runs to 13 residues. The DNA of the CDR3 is TGCACCAGCAGCAACAGGAAAAATCAGCCCCAGCATTTT. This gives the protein CTSSNRKNQPQHF.

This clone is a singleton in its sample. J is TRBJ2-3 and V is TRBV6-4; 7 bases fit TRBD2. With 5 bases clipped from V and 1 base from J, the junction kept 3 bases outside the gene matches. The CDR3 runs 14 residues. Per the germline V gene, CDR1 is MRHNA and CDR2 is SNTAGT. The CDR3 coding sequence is TGTGCCAGCAGTCCCCGGGGGGGCACAGATACGCAGTATTTT. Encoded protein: CASSPRGGTDTQYF.

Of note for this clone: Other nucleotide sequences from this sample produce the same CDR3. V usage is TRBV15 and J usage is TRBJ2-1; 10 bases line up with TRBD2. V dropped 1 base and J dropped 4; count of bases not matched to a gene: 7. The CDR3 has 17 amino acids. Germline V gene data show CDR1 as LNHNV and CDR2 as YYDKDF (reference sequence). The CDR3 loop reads CATSRAYTSGTYNEQFF. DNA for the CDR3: TGTGCCACCAGCAGAGCTTATACTAGCGGGACTTACAATGAGCAGTTCTTC.

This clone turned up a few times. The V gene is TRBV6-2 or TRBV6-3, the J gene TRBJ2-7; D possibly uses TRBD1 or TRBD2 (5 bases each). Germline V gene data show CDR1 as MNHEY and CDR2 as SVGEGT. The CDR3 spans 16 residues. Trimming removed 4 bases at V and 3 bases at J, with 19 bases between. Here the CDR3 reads CASSWGPSGNDYEQYF. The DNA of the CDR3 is TGTGCCAGCAGTTGGGGACCCTCCGGAAACGACTACGAGCAGTACTTC.

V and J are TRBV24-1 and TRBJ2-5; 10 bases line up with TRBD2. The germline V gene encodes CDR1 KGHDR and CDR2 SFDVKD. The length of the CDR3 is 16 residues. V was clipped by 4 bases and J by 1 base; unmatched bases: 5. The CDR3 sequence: CATSDESGGAQETQYF. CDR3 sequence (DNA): TGTGCCACCAGTGACGAAAGCGGGGGGGCCCAAGAGACCCAGTACTTC.

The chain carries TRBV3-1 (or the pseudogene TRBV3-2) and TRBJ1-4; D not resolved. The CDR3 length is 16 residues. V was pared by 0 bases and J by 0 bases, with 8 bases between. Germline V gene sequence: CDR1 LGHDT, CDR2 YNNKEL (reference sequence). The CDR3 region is CASSQDGTATNEKLFF. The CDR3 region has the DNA TGTGCCAGCAGCCAAGATGGAACTGCAACTAATGAAAAACTGTTTTTT.

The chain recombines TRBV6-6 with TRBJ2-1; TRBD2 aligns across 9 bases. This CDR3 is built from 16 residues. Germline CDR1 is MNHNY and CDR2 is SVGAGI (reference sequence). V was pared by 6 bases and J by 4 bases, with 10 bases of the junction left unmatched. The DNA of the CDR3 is TGTGCCAGCAGGGGAGGAGTAGCGGGGGAATACAATGAGCAGTTCTTC. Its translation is CASRGGVAGEYNEQFF.

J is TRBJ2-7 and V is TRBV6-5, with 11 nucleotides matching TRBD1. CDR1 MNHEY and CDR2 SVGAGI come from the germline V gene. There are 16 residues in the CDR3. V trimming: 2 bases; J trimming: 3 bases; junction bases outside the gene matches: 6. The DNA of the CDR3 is TGTGCCAGCAGTTACGGGTCGGGACAGGGGGGCTACGAGCAGTACTTC. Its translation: CASSYGSGQGGYEQYF.